This TCR beta chain was documented in a study of blood T cell repertoires in COVID-19. CDR3 length: 16 residues. Deletions cut 3 bases from V and 6 bases from J, with 20 bases between. Germline V lookup: CDR1 LGHDT, CDR2 YNNKEL (reference sequence). Sequenced by immunoSEQ multiplex PCR; TCRdb stores in-frame clones only, minus some. The sample consists of more than 200,000 clones, more than 75% of them appearing once. The origin of this receptor is a man aged 30-40 years in a cohort exposed to, infected with or recovered from COVID-19 (not recorded which). The specimen was PBMCs or T cells enriched from blood (not recorded which). The chain uses TRBV3-1 (or the pseudogene TRBV3-2) and TRBJ1-2; D may be TRBD1 (6 bases). Here the CDR3 DNA reads TGTGCCAGCAGCCATTATCCAGGGGTAGGGATTGATGGCTACACCTTC. It encodes CASSHYPGVGIDGYTF.